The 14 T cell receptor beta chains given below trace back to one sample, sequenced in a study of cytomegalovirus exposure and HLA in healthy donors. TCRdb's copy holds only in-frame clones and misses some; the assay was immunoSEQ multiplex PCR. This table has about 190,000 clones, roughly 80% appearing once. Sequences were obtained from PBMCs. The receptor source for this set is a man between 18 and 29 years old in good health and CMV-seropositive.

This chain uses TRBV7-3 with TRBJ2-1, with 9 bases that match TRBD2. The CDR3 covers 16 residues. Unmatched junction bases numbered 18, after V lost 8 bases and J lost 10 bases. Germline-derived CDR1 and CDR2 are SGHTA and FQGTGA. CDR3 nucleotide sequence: TGTGCCAGCCGATCGGTCGGTAGCGGGAGATCAGGAGAGCAGTTCTTC. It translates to CASRSVGSGRSGEQFF. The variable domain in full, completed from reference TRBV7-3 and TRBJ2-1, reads GAGVSQTPSNKVTEKGKYVELRCDPISGHTALYWYRQSLGQGPEFLIYFQGTGAADDSGLPNDRFFAVRPEGSVSTLKIQRTERGDSAVYLCASRSVGSGRSGEQFFGPGTRLTVL.

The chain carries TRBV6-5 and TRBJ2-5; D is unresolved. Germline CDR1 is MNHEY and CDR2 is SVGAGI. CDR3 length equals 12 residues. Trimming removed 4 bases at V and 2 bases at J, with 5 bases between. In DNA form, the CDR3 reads TGTGCCAGCAGTTCAGTACAAGAGACCCAGTACTTC. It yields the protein CASSSVQETQYF.

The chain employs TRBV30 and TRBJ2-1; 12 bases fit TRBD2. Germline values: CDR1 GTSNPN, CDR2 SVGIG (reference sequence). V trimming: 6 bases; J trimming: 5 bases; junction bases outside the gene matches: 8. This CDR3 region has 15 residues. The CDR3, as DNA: TGTGCCTGCACGCTACTAGCGGGAGGCCACAATGAGCAGTTCTTC. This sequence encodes CACTLLAGGHNEQFF.

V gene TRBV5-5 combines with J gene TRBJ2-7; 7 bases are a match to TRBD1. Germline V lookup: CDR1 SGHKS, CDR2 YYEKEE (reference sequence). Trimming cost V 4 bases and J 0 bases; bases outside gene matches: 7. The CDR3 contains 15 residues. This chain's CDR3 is CASSVGTDDSYEQYF. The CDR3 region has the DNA TGTGCCAGCAGCGTTGGGACAGACGACTCCTACGAGCAGTACTTC.

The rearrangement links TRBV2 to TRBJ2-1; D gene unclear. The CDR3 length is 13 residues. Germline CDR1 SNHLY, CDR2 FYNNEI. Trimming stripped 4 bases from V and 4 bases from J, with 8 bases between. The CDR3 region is CASSARIYNEQFF. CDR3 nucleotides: TGTGCCAGCAGTGCTAGAATTTACAATGAGCAGTTCTTC.

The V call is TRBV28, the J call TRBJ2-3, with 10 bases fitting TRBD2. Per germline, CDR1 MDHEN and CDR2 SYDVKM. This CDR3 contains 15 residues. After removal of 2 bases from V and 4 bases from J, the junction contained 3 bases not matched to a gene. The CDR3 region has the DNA TGTGCCAGCAGTTTAAGGCTAGCGGGAGCAGATACGCAGTATTTT. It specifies CASSLRLAGADTQYF.

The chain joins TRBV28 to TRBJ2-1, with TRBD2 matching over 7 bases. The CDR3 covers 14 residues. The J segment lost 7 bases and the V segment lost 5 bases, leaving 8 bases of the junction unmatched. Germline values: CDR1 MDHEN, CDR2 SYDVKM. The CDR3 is CASSPGTKPNEQFF. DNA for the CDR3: TGTGCCAGCAGTCCCGGGACTAAACCAAATGAGCAGTTCTTC.

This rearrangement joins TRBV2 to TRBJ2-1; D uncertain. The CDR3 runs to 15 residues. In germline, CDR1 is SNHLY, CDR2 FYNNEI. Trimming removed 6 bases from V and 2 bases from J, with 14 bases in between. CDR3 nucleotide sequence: TGTGCCAGCAGCGCTTATTTACCTACCTACAATGAGCAGTTCTTC. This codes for CASSAYLPTYNEQFF.

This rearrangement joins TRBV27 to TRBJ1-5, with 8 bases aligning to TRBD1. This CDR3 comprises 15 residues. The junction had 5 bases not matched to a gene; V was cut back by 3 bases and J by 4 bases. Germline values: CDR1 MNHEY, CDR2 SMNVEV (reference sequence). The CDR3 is CASSFGQGGNQPQHF. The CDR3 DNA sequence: TGTGCCAGCAGTTTTGGACAGGGAGGGAATCAGCCCCAGCATTTT.

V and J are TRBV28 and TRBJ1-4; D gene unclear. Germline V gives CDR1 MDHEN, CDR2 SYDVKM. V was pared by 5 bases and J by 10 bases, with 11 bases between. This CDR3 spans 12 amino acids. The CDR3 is CASSGRGGKLFF. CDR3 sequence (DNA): TGTGCCAGCAGTGGACGGGGAGGAAAACTGTTTTTT.

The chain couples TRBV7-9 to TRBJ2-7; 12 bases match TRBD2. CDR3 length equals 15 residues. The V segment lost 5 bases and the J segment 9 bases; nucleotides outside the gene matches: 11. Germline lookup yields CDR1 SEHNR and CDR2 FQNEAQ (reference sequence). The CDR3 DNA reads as TGTGCCAGCAGCCCCCGACTAGCGGGAGTTGAGGGGCAGTACTTC. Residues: CASSPRLAGVEGQYF. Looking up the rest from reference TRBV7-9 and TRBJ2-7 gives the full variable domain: DTGVSQNPRHKITKRGQNVTFRCDPISEHNRLYWYRQTLGQGPEFLTYFQNEAQLEKSRLLSDRFSAERPKGSFSTLEIQRTEQGDSAMYLCASSPRLAGVEGQYFGPGTRLTVT.

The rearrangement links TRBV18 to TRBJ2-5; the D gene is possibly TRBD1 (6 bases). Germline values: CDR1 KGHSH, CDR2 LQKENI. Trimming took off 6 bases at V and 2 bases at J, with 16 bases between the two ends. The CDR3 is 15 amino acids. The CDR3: CASSQNQGQQETQYF. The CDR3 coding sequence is TGTGCCAGCTCGCAAAATCAGGGGCAGCAAGAGACCCAGTACTTC. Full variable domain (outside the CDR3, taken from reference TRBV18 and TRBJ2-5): NAGVMQNPRHLVRRRGQEARLRCSPMKGHSHVYWYRQLPEEGLKFMVYLQKENIIDESGMPKERFSAEFPKEGPSILRIQQVVRGDSAAYFCASSQNQGQQETQYFGPGTRLLVL.

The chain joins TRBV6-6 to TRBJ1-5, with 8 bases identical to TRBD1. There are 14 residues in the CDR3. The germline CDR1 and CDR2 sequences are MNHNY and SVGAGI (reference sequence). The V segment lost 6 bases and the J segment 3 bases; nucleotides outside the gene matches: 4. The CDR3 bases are TGTGCCAGCAGCCCGGACAGGGCCAATCAGCCCCAGCATTTT. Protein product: CASSPDRANQPQHF.

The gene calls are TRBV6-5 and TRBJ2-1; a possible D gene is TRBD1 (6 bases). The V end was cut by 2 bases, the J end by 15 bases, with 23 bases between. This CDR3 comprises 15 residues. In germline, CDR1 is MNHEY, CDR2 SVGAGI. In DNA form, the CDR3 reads TGTGCCAGCAGTTACAGAACAGGGACGGACGGACGGACGTTCTTC. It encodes CASSYRTGTDGRTFF.